Below are 22 T cell receptor beta chains sequenced from a single sample in a study of OX40 agonist ivuxolimab in advanced cancers. The assay was immunoSEQ multiplex PCR, and TCRdb's table has in-frame clones only and misses some. The sample lists approximately 30,000 clones, 70% to 90% occurring once. The material was CD4+ or CD8+ T cells sorted from blood, obtained in a trial of the OX40 agonist ivuxolimab. These receptors came from an adult with an advanced solid tumor such as melanoma, head and neck, liver or kidney cancer.

The chain has TRBV28 and TRBJ2-2; TRBD1 matches at 10 bases. CDR3 length: 16 amino acids. With 3 bases clipped from V and 3 bases from J, the junction kept 4 bases outside the gene matches. Germline V CDR1 and CDR2: MDHEN, SYDVKM. This CDR3 reads CASSFGTGVYTGELFF. The CDR3 DNA reads as TGTGCCAGCAGTTTCGGGACAGGGGTTTACACCGGGGAGCTGTTTTTT.

The chain combines TRBV18 with TRBJ1-2; no clear D gene. The CDR3 length is 16 residues. Germline loops: CDR1 KGHSH, CDR2 LQKENI. V was clipped by 1 base and J by 0 bases, with 12 bases between them. CDR3 bases: TGTGCCAGCTCACCACTCTTACAGAGAGCTAACTATGGCTACACCTTC. Residues: CASSPLLQRANYGYTF.

This clone was found once. This rearrangement joins TRBV6-6 to TRBJ2-1, with D perhaps TRBD1 (6 bases). Germline CDR1 and CDR2: MNHNY and SVGAGI (reference sequence). There are 16 residues in the CDR3. With 6 bases removed from V and 2 bases from J, the gap between germline ends came to 17 bases. The CDR3 DNA follows: TGTGCCAGCAGACAAGCGACAGGTCGTACCTACAATGAGCAGTTCTTC. The encoded protein is CASRQATGRTYNEQFF.

J is TRBJ2-7 and V is TRBV5-4, with D hard to call. V dropped 4 bases and J dropped 4 bases, with 12 bases sitting between them. CDR1 and CDR2 from the germline V gene are SGHNT and YYREEE (reference sequence). CDR3 length equals 13 residues. The CDR3 is CASSPFGWYEQYF. The CDR3 region has the DNA TGTGCCAGCAGCCCCTTCGGATGGTACGAGCAGTACTTC.

This clone was picked up a small number of times. The chain carries TRBV9 and TRBJ2-5; 9 bases align to TRBD2. Germline assignment: CDR1 SGDLS and CDR2 YYNGEE. The CDR3 has 16 residues. Losses at the gene ends were 0 bases for V and 3 bases for J; bases not matched to a gene: 6. This CDR3 is CASSVGGSGSKETQYF. In DNA form, the CDR3 reads TGTGCCAGCAGCGTAGGGGGTAGCGGGAGTAAAGAGACCCAGTACTTC.

V and J are TRBV11-3 and TRBJ2-5; either TRBD1 or TRBD2 may supply D (5 bases each). This CDR3 is built from 15 residues. In germline, CDR1 is SGHNT, CDR2 YENEEA. Trimming shortened V by 1 base and J by 2 bases, and 11 bases separated the two germline ends. Here the CDR3 DNA reads TGTGCCAGCAGCTTAGGCCCGGGACCGCAAGAGACCCAGTACTTC. It encodes CASSLGPGPQETQYF.

The chain carries TRBV6-5 and TRBJ2-5; TRBD1 aligns across 7 bases. The assigned J gene may be wrong: the sequence end matches TRBJ2-7 better. CDR1 is MNHEY, CDR2 SVGAGI, per germline. There are 12 residues in the CDR3. CDR3 sequence: CASSDDRAEQYF. CDR3 nucleotides: TGTGCCAGCAGTGACGACAGGGCCGAGCAGTACTTC.

This clone was recorded a few times. V gene TRBV11-2 combines with J gene TRBJ2-1, with TRBD2 matching 7 bases. CDR1 is SGHAT, CDR2 FQNNGV, per germline. The CDR3 contains 15 residues. V was pared by 2 bases and J by 8 bases, with 9 bases of the junction left unmatched. CDR3 sequence reads: CASSLSSGLEYEQFF. DNA of the CDR3: TGTGCCAGCAGCTTAAGTTCTGGACTAGAATATGAGCAGTTCTTC. The full variable domain, with the rest looked up from reference TRBV11-2 and TRBJ2-1, is EAGVAQSPRYKIIEKRQSVAFWCNPISGHATLYWYQQILGQGPKLLIQFQNNGVVDDSQLPKDRFSAERLKGVDSTLKIQPAKLEDSAVYLCASSLSSGLEYEQFFGPGTRLTVL.

This chain joins TRBV25-1 and TRBJ2-7; perhaps TRBD1 as D (6 bases). The CDR3 extends over 12 amino acids. Trimming left V 6 bases short and J 7 bases short, with 13 bases between. The germline V gene encodes CDR1 MGHDK and CDR2 SYGVNS. The CDR3 is CASSYHDREQYF. CDR3 nucleotides: TGTGCCAGCAGCTATCATGACAGGGAGCAGTACTTC.

The gene calls are TRBV29-1 and TRBJ2-7; 8 nucleotides match TRBD1. The CDR3 spans 13 residues. The junction had 10 bases not matched to a gene; V was cut back by 7 bases and J by 5 bases. Germline V gives CDR1 SQVTM, CDR2 ANQGSEA. As DNA, the CDR3 is TGCAGCGCCAGGACAGGGTTTTTGAACGAGCAGTACTTC. Translation: CSARTGFLNEQYF.

The V call is TRBV5-1, the J call TRBJ2-5; 16 bases fit TRBD2. The J call may be incorrect, as the DNA end agrees better with TRBJ2-7. The germline gives CDR1 SGHRS, CDR2 YFSETQ. The CDR3 extends over 17 amino acids. The CDR3, as DNA: TGCGCCAGCAGCCGGGGACTAGCGGGAGGGCCGGGGGGCGAGCAGTACTTC. Amino acids: CASSRGLAGGPGGEQYF.

By frequency in the sample, this clone is medium-sized. The DNA of the CDR3 is TGTGCCAGCAGTTCCTTGGACAGGGAAAACACTGAAGCTTTCTTT. Amino acid sequence: CASSSLDRENTEAFF. The J gene is TRBJ1-1, the V gene TRBV28; 8 positions agree with TRBD1. V dropped 4 bases and J dropped 2; count of bases not matched to a gene: 6. The CDR3 contains 15 residues. Germline V lookup: CDR1 MDHEN, CDR2 SYDVKM.

This clone was seen just once. V and J are TRBV7-9 and TRBJ2-5; no clear D gene. The germline gives CDR1 SEHNR, CDR2 FQNEAQ (reference sequence). This CDR3 is built from 15 residues. The V gene lost 3 bases and the J gene lost 2 bases, with 13 bases spanning the gap. CDR3 protein: CASSLSRTQQETQYF. CDR3 sequence (DNA): TGTGCCAGCAGCTTGTCCCGGACCCAACAAGAGACCCAGTACTTC. Combining the CDR3 with reference TRBV7-9 and TRBJ2-5 gives the whole variable domain DTGVSQNPRHKITKRGQNVTFRCDPISEHNRLYWYRQTLGQGPEFLTYFQNEAQLEKSRLLSDRFSAERPKGSFSTLEIQRTEQGDSAMYLCASSLSRTQQETQYFGPGTRLLVL.

As DNA, the CDR3 is TGTGCCAGCTCACCACCGAGGGTAGCGGGTGTTAGCACAGATACGCAGTATTTT. Protein: CASSPPRVAGVSTDTQYF. The chain employs TRBV18 and TRBJ2-3; TRBD2 agrees at 7 bases. After removal of 0 bases from V and 0 bases from J, the junction contained 9 bases not matched to a gene. This CDR3 is 18 amino acids long. Germline-derived CDR1 and CDR2 are KGHSH and LQKENI.

This clone has just one count. The CDR3 here is CATSRDRGNTEAFF. The CDR3 coding sequence is TGTGCCACCAGCAGAGATAGGGGGAACACTGAAGCTTTCTTT. The V call is TRBV15, the J call TRBJ1-1; D is perhaps TRBD1 (5 bases). The CDR3 contains 14 residues. The germline V and J ends were trimmed by 0 bases and 1 base, with 6 bases remaining between them. Germline loops: CDR1 LNHNV, CDR2 YYDKDF (reference sequence).

Points on this clone: In the same sample, other DNA sequences code for this CDR3. The rearrangement joins TRBV11-2 to TRBJ1-5, with a possible D match to TRBD1 (6 bases). Trimming pared 5 bases from V and 0 bases from J, leaving 11 bases between. The germline V gene encodes CDR1 SGHAT and CDR2 FQNNGV. This CDR3 spans 15 amino acids. This CDR3 is CASSPTGYSNQPQHF. The DNA for the CDR3 is TGTGCCAGCAGCCCAACAGGGTATAGCAATCAGCCCCAGCATTTT.

V gene TRBV28 combines with J gene TRBJ1-1; D uncertain. This CDR3 is 13 amino acids long. Germline lookup yields CDR1 MDHEN and CDR2 SYDVKM. Trimming stripped 7 bases from V and 4 bases from J, with 13 bases between. Here the CDR3 reads CASNFRRTTEAFF. CDR3 sequence (DNA): TGTGCCAGCAACTTTCGCCGAACCACTGAAGCTTTCTTT. Combining the CDR3 with reference TRBV28 and TRBJ1-1 gives the whole variable domain DVKVTQSSRYLVKRTGEKVFLECVQDMDHENMFWYRQDPGLGLRLIYFSYDVKMKEKGDIPEGYSVSREKKERFSLILESASTNQTSMYLCASNFRRTTEAFFGQGTRLTVV.

This rearrangement joins TRBV4-1 to TRBJ1-1; D unclear. Trimming removed 0 bases at V and 1 base at J, with 9 bases between. The CDR3 runs to 15 residues. Germline V lookup: CDR1 MGHRA, CDR2 YSYEKL. CDR3: CASSQDPQGNTEAFF. CDR3 nucleotides: TGCGCCAGCAGCCAAGATCCTCAAGGGAACACTGAAGCTTTCTTT.

This rearrangement joins TRBV7-9 to TRBJ2-5; D remains ambiguous. The CDR3 contains 15 residues. CDR1 SEHNR and CDR2 FQNEAQ come from the germline V gene (reference sequence). Trimming pared 2 bases from V and 0 bases from J, leaving 10 bases between. The chain's CDR3 is CASSLWVEYQETQYF. The CDR3 DNA is TGTGCCAGCAGCTTATGGGTTGAGTACCAAGAGACCCAGTACTTC. Variable domain in full (rest from reference TRBV7-9 and TRBJ2-5): DTGVSQNPRHKITKRGQNVTFRCDPISEHNRLYWYRQTLGQGPEFLTYFQNEAQLEKSRLLSDRFSAERPKGSFSTLEIQRTEQGDSAMYLCASSLWVEYQETQYFGPGTRLLVL.

This clone is labeled as medium-sized. The CDR3 spells CASSFGQGERDTQYF. The CDR3, as DNA: TGTGCCAGCAGCTTTGGGCAGGGCGAGAGAGATACGCAGTATTTT. This chain joins TRBV7-9 and TRBJ2-3; possible D gene TRBD1, 5 bases. Germline V lookup: CDR1 SEHNR, CDR2 FQNEAQ (reference sequence). V lost 3 bases and J lost 5, with 15 bases in between. The CDR3 extends over 15 amino acids.

V usage is TRBV9 and J usage is TRBJ1-2; D is ambiguous. Germline CDR1 and CDR2: SGDLS and YYNGEE. The CDR3 length is 13 residues. The V end lost 0 bases, the J end lost 6 bases, and 9 bases lay between the germline ends. The CDR3 is CASSVGAVDGYTF. The DNA of the CDR3 is TGTGCCAGCAGCGTAGGCGCCGTCGATGGCTACACCTTC.

J is TRBJ2-3 and V is TRBV5-1; 12 bases are a match to TRBD2. Unmatched junction bases numbered 6, after V lost 4 bases and J lost 6 bases. The V gene's germline CDR1 is SGHRS and CDR2 YFSETQ. The CDR3 consists of 15 residues. CDR3 in amino acids: CASSGRLAGADTQYF. CDR3 sequence (DNA): TGCGCCAGCAGCGGTAGACTAGCGGGAGCGGATACGCAGTATTTT.